The T cell receptor beta chain under discussion was sequenced for a study of shared clonotypes between healthy human individuals. Trimming shortened V by 2 bases and J by 2 bases, and 10 bases separated the two germline ends. Per germline, CDR1 MDHEN and CDR2 SYDVKM. CDR3 length: 14 amino acids. The method was immunoSEQ multiplex PCR; TCRdb's version includes in-frame clones alone and lacks a portion of them. This sample carries a few million clones, nearly 97% of them seen once, and the ten largest clones take around 0.13%. Sequencing was done on a sample of naive CD4+ T cells sorted from blood. Indicated subset: CD45RA+ positively selected. This chain connects TRBV28 to TRBJ2-7; D unclear. The receptor's source is a man between 18 and 35 years old in good health. CDR3 residues: CASSLAPTPYEQYF. The CDR3 DNA is TGTGCCAGCAGTTTAGCGCCTACCCCCTACGAGCAGTACTTC.